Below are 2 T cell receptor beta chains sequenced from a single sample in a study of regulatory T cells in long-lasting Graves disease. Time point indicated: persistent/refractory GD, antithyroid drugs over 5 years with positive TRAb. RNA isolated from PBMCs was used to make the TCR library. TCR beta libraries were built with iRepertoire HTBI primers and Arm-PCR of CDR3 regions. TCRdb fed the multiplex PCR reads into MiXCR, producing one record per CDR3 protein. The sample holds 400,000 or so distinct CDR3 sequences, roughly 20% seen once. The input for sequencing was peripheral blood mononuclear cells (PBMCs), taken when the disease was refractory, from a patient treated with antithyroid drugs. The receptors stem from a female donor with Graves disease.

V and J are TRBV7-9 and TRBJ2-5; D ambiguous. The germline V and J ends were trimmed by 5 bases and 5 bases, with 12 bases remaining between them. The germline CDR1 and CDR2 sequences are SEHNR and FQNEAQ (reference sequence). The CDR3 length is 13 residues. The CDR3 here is CASSHQVGETQYF. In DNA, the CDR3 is TGTGCCAGCAGCCATCAGGTTGGGGAGACCCAGTACTTC.

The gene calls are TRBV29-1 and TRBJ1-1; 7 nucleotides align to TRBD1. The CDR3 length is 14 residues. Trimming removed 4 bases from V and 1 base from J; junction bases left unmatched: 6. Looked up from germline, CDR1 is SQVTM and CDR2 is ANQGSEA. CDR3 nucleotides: TGCAGCGTTGGAACGGGACAGTGGAACACTGAAGCTTTCTTT. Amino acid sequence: CSVGTGQWNTEAFF.